Listed below are T cell receptor beta chains from one sample, sequenced in a study of neurological immune-mediated disorders. One entry per CDR3 protein results from TCRdb running MiXCR on the 5' RACE reads. The sample has 50,000 to 70,000 distinct CDR3 sequences, around 10% seen once; the top ten hold more than 6.5%. The sample comprised PBMCs. The source of these receptors is a male donor with HTLV-1-associated myelopathy (HAM/TSP). Both conserved end residues are part of each CDR3. D genes are given only for firm matches. Clone size is shown for a subset of rows, as once, few, many or a class of expanded clone.

D,V,size,J,CDR3,DNA
.,TRBV9,many,TRBJ1-2,CASSVVDRPYGYTF,TGTGCCAGCAGCGTAGTCGACCGACCGTATGGCTACACCTTC
.,TRBV4-3,.,TRBJ2-5,CASSQSKGGQETHHF,TGCGCCAGCAGCCAATCTAAGGGTGGACAAGAGACCCATCACTTC
.,TRBV4-3,.,TRBJ1-2,CASSQSGSYGYTF,TGCGCCAGCAGCCAATCAGGGTCGTATGGCTACACCTTC
.,TRBV24-1,many,TRBJ2-1,CATSDGDFRINEQFF,TGTGCCACCAGTGATGGGGACTTCCGCATCAATGAGCAGTTCTTC
TRBD1,TRBV29-1,many,TRBJ1-1,CSVALLTGSEAFF,TGCAGCGTCGCGCTCCTGACAGGGTCAGAAGCTTTCTTT
.,TRBV7-9,many,TRBJ2-2,CASLPPRSGELFF,TGTGCCAGCCTCCCCCCCCGCTCCGGGGAGCTGTTTTTT
.,TRBV7-8,many,TRBJ1-1,CASSLARNTEAFF,TGTGCCAGCAGCTTAGCAAGGAACACTGAAGCTTTCTTT
TRBD2,TRBV20-1,many,TRBJ2-5,CSASWAGGIQETQYF,TGCAGTGCTAGTTGGGCGGGGGGAATCCAAGAGACCCAGTACTTC
TRBD2,TRBV3-1,many,TRBJ2-1,CASTSQERGPYNEQFF,TGTGCCAGCACCAGCCAGGAGCGGGGGCCCTACAATGAGCAGTTCTTC
.,TRBV5-1,.,TRBJ1-1,CASSTEGGEGTEAFF,TGCGCCAGCAGCACCGAGGGGGGCGAGGGCACTGAAGCTTTCTTT
TRBD2,TRBV5-1,many,TRBJ2-5,CASSLKRGQETQYF,TGCGCCAGCAGCTTGAAGCGGGGTCAGGAGACCCAGTACTTC
.,TRBV25-1,many,TRBJ2-5,CASSELREQETQYF,TGTGCCAGCAGTGAATTGAGGGAGCAAGAGACCCAGTACTTC
TRBD1,TRBV3-1,many,TRBJ1-6,CASSQGDRDSPLHF,TGTGCCAGCAGCCAAGGGGACAGGGATTCACCCCTCCACTTT
.,TRBV5-1,many,TRBJ1-5,CASSLAAGVGQPQHF,TGCGCCAGCAGCTTGGCGGCGGGGGTAGGTCAGCCCCAGCATTTT
TRBD1,TRBV5-6,medium-sized,TRBJ1-2,CASSSWDRPNYGYTF,TGTGCCAGCAGCTCCTGGGACAGACCGAACTATGGCTACACCTTC
.,TRBV20-1,.,TRBJ1-2,CSPLNYGYTF,TGCAGTCCATTGAACTATGGCTACACCTTC
.,TRBV12-3/TRBV12-4,many,TRBJ1-5,CASSRRPGIQPQHF,TGTGCCAGCAGTCGCAGGCCCGGGATTCAGCCCCAGCATTTT
TRBD2,TRBV28,many,TRBJ2-1,CASKIGLVHNEQFF,TGTGCCAGCAAGATCGGACTAGTTCACAATGAGCAGTTCTTC
.,TRBV5-5,many,TRBJ1-1,CASSLGGSVATEAFF,TGTGCCAGCAGCTTGGGAGGGTCGGTGGCCACTGAAGCTTTCTTT
.,TRBV2,many,TRBJ1-6,CASRIQNNSPLHF,TGTGCCAGCCGAATCCAAAATAATTCACCCCTCCACTTT
.,TRBV10-2,many,TRBJ2-2,CASWPSGTNTGELFF,TGCGCCAGCTGGCCTTCAGGGACGAACACCGGGGAGCTGTTTTTT
.,TRBV5-1,many,TRBJ2-5,CASSNSGTSEETQYF,TGCGCCAGCAGCAACTCCGGGACGTCCGAAGAGACCCAGTACTTC
.,TRBV6-4,many,TRBJ2-5,CASSLEEGETQYF,TGTGCCAGCAGCCTCGAGGAGGGAGAGACCCAGTACTTC
TRBD2,TRBV7-3,many,TRBJ2-1,CASTIAGGVDEQFF,TGTGCCAGCACCATAGCGGGGGGTGTGGATGAGCAGTTCTTC
.,TRBV5-1,many,TRBJ2-5,CASSLNSGSQYF,TGCGCCAGCAGCTTGAATTCTGGGTCCCAGTACTTC
TRBD1,TRBV27,many,TRBJ2-1,CASSPRQGRNEQFF,TGTGCCAGCAGCCCGCGACAGGGCAGGAATGAGCAGTTCTTC
.,TRBV4-3,.,TRBJ1-1,CASSQDSATMNTEAFF,TGCGCCAGCAGCCAAGATTCGGCCACGATGAACACTGAAGCTTTCTTT
TRBD1,TRBV5-1,many,TRBJ2-1,CASSLERGTELYNEQFF,TGCGCCAGCAGCTTGGAGCGAGGGACAGAATTATACAATGAGCAGTTCTTC
.,TRBV5-1,many,TRBJ2-7,CASSSRGHEQYF,TGCGCCAGCAGCTCTCGAGGCCACGAGCAGTACTTC
.,TRBV6-2/TRBV6-3,many,TRBJ2-1,CASSPGQTRTNEQFF,TGTGCCAGCAGTCCCGGACAGACCCGCACCAATGAGCAGTTCTTC
TRBD1,TRBV20-1,many,TRBJ1-1,CSAQGGRGRGYTEAFF,TGCAGTGCCCAGGGGGGCAGGGGGCGCGGGTACACTGAAGCTTTCTTT
TRBD2,TRBV20-1,many,TRBJ2-3,CSAPDVAGAADTQYF,TGCAGTGCTCCAGATGTAGCGGGGGCCGCAGATACGCAGTATTTT
TRBD1,TRBV7-2,many,TRBJ2-6,CASSLVGTGAGANVLTF,TGTGCCAGCAGCTTAGTGGGGACAGGGGCTGGGGCCAACGTCCTGACTTTC
.,TRBV12-3/TRBV12-4,many,TRBJ1-2,CASSFDSSYGYTF,TGTGCCAGCAGTTTTGACAGTTCCTATGGCTACACCTTC
.,TRBV5-1,many,TRBJ2-7,CASSLGGLPPMGQYF,TGCGCCAGCAGCTTGGGGGGACTGCCTCCTATGGGGCAGTACTTC
TRBD1,TRBV28,many,TRBJ1-1,CASNIQTGVRPEAFF,TGTGCCAGCAACATTCAGACAGGGGTAAGACCTGAAGCTTTCTTT
TRBD1,TRBV6-2/TRBV6-3,many,TRBJ2-1,CASSGQGNEQFF,TGTGCCAGCAGTGGACAGGGTAATGAGCAGTTCTTC
TRBD1,TRBV5-1,many,TRBJ2-7,CASSKGQTAYEQYF,TGCGCCAGCAGCAAGGGACAGACCGCCTACGAGCAGTACTTC
.,TRBV12-3/TRBV12-4,.,TRBJ1-1,CASSPNRTLTEAFF,TGTGCCAGCAGCCCCAACCGCACACTCACTGAAGCTTTCTTT
TRBD2,TRBV5-1,many,TRBJ2-3,CASSLYSGGSDTQYF,TGCGCCAGCAGCTTGTACAGCGGGGGCTCAGATACGCAGTATTTT
.,TRBV6-4,many,TRBJ1-2,CASSDPHYGYTF,TGTGCCAGCAGTGATCCGCACTATGGCTACACCTTC
TRBD2,TRBV20-1,many,TRBJ2-5,CSARRGLGRGETQYF,TGCAGTGCTAGGAGAGGACTAGGGCGAGGAGAGACCCAGTACTTC
.,TRBV20-1,medium-sized,TRBJ2-7,CSGRGGNVGGYEQYF,TGCAGTGGCAGAGGGGGTAACGTGGGAGGCTACGAGCAGTACTTC
.,TRBV6-2/TRBV6-3,many,TRBJ2-2,CASRVLKGANTGELFF,TGTGCCAGCAGGGTACTCAAGGGGGCGAACACCGGGGAGCTGTTTTTT
.,TRBV5-6,many,TRBJ2-4,CASSPWGNIQYF,TGTGCCAGCAGCCCCTGGGGGAACATTCAGTACTTC
.,TRBV5-1,many,TRBJ1-3,CASSLGGNTIYF,TGCGCCAGCAGCTTGGGCGGAAACACCATATATTTT